Each of the 2 T cell receptor beta chains below was sequenced from the same sample in a study of CD8+ T cells in alopecia areata. Indicated treatment: oral pan-JAK inhibitor, 5-10 mg twice daily. cDNA prepared by RNA extraction and subsequent reverse transcription served as the template for sequencing. The assay was immunoSEQ multiplex PCR, and TCRdb's table has in-frame clones only and misses some. The top ten clones hold around 2.5% of a sample with about 210,000 clones, approximately 45% of them seen once. Here the sequenced sample was CD4+ T cells sorted from blood, taken around week 37, from a patient treated with tofacitinib. These receptors all come from a human donor with alopecia areata.

This clone was seen a handful of times. The V gene is TRBV29-1, the J gene TRBJ2-7; no reliable D call. Germline V lookup: CDR1 SQVTM, CDR2 ANQGSEA. The CDR3 has 14 residues. V lost 2 bases, J lost 6 bases, and 17 bases lay in between. The CDR3 DNA is TGCAGCGTTGAAATTGCAGGTGCGATGGGCGAGCAGTACTTC. Translating it yields CSVEIAGAMGEQYF.

V and J are TRBV7-8 and TRBJ1-5; tentative D call: TRBD1 (6 bases). The CDR3 loop spans 16 amino acids. Looked up from germline, CDR1 is SGHVS and CDR2 is FQNEAQ. The V gene lost 5 bases and the J gene lost 0 bases, with 14 bases spanning the gap. The CDR3 loop is CASSTWTDYSNQPQHF. CDR3 nucleotides: TGTGCCAGCAGCACTTGGACAGACTATAGCAATCAGCCCCAGCATTTT.